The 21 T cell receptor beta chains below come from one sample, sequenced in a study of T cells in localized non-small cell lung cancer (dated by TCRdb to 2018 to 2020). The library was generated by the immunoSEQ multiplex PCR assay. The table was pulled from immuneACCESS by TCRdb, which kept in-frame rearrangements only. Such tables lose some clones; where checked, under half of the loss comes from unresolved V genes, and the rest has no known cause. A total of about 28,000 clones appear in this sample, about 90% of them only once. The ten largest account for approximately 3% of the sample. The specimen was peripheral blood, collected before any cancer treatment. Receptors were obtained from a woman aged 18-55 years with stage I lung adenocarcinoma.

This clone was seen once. DNA of the CDR3: TGTGCCAGCAGCTTGGGCCCTAGCGGATCCTACAATGAGCAGTTCTTC. Its translation is CASSLGPSGSYNEQFF. This rearrangement joins TRBV5-6 to TRBJ2-1; 7 bases map to TRBD2. The CDR3 runs 16 residues. Losses at the gene ends were 0 bases for V and 1 base for J; bases not matched to a gene: 4. Germline V lookup: CDR1 SGHDT, CDR2 YYEEEE.

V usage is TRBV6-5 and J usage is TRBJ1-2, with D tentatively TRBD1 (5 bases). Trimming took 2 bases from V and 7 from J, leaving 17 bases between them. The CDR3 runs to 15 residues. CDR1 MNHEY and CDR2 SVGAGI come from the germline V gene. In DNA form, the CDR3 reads TGTGCCAGCAGTTACAGGGCCCATTCTCAGGGTGGCTACACCTTC. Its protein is CASSYRAHSQGGYTF.

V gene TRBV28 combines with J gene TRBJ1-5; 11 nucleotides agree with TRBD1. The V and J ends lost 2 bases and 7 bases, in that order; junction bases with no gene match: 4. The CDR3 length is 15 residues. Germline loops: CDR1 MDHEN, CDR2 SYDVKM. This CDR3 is CASSLIGTGGQPQHF. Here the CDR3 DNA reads TGTGCCAGCAGTTTAATCGGGACAGGGGGACAGCCCCAGCATTTT.

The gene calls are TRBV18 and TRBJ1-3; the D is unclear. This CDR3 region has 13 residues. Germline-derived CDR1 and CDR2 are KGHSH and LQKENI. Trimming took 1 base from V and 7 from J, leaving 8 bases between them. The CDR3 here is CASSPRGTNTIYF. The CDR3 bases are TGTGCCAGCTCACCACGGGGAACGAACACCATATATTTT. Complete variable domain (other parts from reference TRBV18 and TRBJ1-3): NAGVMQNPRHLVRRRGQEARLRCSPMKGHSHVYWYRQLPEEGLKFMVYLQKENIIDESGMPKERFSAEFPKEGPSILRIQQVVRGDSAAYFCASSPRGTNTIYFGEGSWLTVV.

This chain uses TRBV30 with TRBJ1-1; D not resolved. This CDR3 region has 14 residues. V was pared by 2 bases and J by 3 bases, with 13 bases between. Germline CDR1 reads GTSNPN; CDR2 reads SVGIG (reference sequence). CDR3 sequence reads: CAWSSEARDTEAFF. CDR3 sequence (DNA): TGTGCCTGGAGTTCTGAGGCACGGGACACTGAAGCTTTCTTT.

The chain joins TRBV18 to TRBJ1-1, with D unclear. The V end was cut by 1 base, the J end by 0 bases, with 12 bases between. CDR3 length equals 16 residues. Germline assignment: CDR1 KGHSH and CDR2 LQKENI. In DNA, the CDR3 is TGTGCCAGCTCACCACAGAAGATACAAGTGAACACTGAAGCTTTCTTT. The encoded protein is CASSPQKIQVNTEAFF. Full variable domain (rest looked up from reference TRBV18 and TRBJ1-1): NAGVMQNPRHLVRRRGQEARLRCSPMKGHSHVYWYRQLPEEGLKFMVYLQKENIIDESGMPKERFSAEFPKEGPSILRIQQVVRGDSAAYFCASSPQKIQVNTEAFFGQGTRLTVV.

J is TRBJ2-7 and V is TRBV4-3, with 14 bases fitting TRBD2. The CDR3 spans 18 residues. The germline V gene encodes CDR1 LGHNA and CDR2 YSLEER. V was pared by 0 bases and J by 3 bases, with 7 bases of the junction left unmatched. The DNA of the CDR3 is TGCGCCAGCAGCCAAGATCCCGGGACTAGCGGGAGTCTCTACGAGCAGTACTTC. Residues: CASSQDPGTSGSLYEQYF.

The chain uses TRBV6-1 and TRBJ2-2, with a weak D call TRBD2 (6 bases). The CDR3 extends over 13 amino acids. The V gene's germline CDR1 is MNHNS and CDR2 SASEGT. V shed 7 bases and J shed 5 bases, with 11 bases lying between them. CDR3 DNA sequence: TGTGCCAGCACTCGGGAGTTGACCGGGGAGCTGTTTTTT. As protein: CASTRELTGELFF.

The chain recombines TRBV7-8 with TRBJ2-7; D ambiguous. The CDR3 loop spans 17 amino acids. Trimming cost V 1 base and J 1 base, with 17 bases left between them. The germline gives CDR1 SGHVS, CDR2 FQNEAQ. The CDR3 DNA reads TGTGCCAGCAGCTTAGAGAGGCAGGCGGTACCATCCTACGAGCAGTACTTC. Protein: CASSLERQAVPSYEQYF.

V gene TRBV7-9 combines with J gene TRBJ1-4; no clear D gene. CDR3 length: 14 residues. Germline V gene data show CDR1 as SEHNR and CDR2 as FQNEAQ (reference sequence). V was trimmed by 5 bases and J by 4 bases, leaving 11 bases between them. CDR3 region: CASSTRANNEKLFF. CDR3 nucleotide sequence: TGTGCCAGCAGCACCCGGGCCAATAATGAAAAACTGTTTTTT. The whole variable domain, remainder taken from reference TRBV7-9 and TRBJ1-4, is DTGVSQNPRHKITKRGQNVTFRCDPISEHNRLYWYRQTLGQGPEFLTYFQNEAQLEKSRLLSDRFSAERPKGSFSTLEIQRTEQGDSAMYLCASSTRANNEKLFFGSGTQLSVL.

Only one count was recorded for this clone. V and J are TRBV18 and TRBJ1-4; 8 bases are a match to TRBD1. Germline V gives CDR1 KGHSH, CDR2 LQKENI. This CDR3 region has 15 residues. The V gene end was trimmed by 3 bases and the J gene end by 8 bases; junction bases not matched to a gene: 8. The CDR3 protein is CASSPSRDRFEKLFF. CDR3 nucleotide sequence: TGTGCCAGCTCACCGTCCCGGGACAGGTTCGAAAAACTGTTTTTT.

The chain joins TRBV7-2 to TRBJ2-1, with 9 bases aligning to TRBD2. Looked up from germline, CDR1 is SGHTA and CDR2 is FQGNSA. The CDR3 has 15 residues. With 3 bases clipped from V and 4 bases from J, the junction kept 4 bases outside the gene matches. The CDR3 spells CASSFLAGVYNEQFF. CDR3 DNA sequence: TGTGCCAGCAGCTTTTTAGCGGGAGTTTACAATGAGCAGTTCTTC. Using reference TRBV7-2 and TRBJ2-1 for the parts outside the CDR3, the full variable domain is GAGVSQSPSNKVTEKGKDVELRCDPISGHTALYWYRQSLGQGLEFLIYFQGNSAPDKSGLPSDRFSAERTGGSVSTLTIQRTQQEDSAVYLCASSFLAGVYNEQFFGPGTRLTVL.

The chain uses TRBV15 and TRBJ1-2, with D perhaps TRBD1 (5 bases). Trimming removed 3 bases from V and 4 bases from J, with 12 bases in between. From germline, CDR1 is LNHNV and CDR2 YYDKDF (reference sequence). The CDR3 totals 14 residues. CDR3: CATSRSQDRYGYTF. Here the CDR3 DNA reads TGTGCCACCAGCAGGTCACAGGATCGCTATGGCTACACCTTC.

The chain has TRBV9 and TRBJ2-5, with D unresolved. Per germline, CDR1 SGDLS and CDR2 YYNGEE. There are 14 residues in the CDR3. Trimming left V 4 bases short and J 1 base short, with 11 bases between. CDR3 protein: CASSPKTRQETQYF. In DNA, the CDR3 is TGTGCCAGCAGCCCCAAGACCCGCCAAGAGACCCAGTACTTC.

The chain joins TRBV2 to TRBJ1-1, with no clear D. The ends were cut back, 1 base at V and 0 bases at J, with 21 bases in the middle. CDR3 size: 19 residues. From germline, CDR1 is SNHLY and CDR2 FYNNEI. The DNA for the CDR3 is TGTGCCAGCAGTGAAGGCGCGTATTTTAGGCAGGACTTGAACACTGAAGCTTTCTTT. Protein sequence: CASSEGAYFRQDLNTEAFF.

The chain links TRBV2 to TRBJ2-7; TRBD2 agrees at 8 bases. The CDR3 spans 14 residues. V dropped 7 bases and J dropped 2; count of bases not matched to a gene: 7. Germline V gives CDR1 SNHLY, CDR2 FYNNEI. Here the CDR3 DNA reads TGTGCCAGCACCTATGGAGCGGGAGCCTACGAGCAGTACTTC. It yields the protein CASTYGAGAYEQYF.

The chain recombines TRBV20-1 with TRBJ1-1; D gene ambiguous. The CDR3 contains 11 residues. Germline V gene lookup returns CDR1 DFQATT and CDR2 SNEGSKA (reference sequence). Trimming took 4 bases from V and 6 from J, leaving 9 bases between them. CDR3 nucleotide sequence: TGCAGTGCTACCCGGTGGCCTGAAGCTTTCTTT. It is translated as CSATRWPEAFF.

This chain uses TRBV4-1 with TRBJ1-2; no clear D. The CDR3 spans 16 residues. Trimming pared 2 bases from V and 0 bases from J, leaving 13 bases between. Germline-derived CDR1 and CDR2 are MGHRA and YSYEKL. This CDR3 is CASSQRSLSPNYGYTF. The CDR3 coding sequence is TGCGCCAGCAGCCAAAGGTCTCTAAGTCCTAACTATGGCTACACCTTC.

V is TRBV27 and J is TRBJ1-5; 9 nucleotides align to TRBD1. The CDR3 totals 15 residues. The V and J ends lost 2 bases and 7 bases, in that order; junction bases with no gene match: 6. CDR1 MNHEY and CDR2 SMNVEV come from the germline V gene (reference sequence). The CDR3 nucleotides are TGTGCCAGCAGTTTAACGGGACAGGGAAGACAGCCCCAGCATTTT. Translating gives CASSLTGQGRQPQHF.

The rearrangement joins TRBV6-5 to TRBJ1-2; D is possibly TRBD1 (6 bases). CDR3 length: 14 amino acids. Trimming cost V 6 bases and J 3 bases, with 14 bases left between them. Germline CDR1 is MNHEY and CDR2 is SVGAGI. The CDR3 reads CASSLYRDYYGYTF. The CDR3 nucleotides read TGTGCCAGCAGCCTATACAGGGATTACTATGGCTACACCTTC.

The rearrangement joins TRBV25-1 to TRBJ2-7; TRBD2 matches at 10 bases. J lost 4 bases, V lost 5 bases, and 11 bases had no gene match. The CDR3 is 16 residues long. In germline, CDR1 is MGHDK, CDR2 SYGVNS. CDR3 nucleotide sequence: TGTGCCAGCAGTACATTAGCGGGAGGAGGCTTTTACGAGCAGTACTTC. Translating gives CASSTLAGGGFYEQYF.